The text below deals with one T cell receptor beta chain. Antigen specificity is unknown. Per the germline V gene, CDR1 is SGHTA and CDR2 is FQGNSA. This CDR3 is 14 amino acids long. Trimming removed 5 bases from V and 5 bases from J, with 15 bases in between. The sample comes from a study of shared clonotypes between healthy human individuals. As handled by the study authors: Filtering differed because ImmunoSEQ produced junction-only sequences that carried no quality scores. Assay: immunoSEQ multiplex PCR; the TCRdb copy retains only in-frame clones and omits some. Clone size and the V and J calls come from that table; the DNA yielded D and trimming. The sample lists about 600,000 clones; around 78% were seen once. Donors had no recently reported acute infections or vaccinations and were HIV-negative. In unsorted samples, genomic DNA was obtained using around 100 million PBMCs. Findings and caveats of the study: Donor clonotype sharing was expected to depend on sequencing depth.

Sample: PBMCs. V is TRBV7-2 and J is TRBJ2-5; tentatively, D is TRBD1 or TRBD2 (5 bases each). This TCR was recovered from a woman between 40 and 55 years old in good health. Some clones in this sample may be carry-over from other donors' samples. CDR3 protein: CASSNQGGGETQYF. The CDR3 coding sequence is TGTGCCAGCAGCAACCAGGGCGGCGGGGAGACCCAGTACTTC.